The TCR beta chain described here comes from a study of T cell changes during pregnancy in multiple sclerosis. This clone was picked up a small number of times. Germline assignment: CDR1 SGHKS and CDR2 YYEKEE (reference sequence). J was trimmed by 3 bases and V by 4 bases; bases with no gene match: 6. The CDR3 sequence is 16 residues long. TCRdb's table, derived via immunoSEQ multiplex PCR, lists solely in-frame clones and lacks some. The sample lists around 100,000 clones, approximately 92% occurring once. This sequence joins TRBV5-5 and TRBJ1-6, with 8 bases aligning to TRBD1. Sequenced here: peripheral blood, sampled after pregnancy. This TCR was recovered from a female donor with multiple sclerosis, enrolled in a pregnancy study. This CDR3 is CASSRSGQGYNSPLHF. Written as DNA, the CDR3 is TGTGCCAGCAGCCGATCAGGACAGGGCTATAATTCACCCCTCCACTTT.